The 16 T cell receptor beta chains presented below share a single source sample, sequenced in a study of blood T cell repertoires in COVID-19. Sequenced by immunoSEQ multiplex PCR; TCRdb stores in-frame clones only, minus some. Of 95,000 to 100,000 clones listed, about 86% are singletons. Sample: peripheral blood. The receptors were gathered from an elderly man with acute or convalescent COVID-19.

The J gene is TRBJ1-2, the V gene TRBV4-3, with D hard to call. This CDR3 region has 13 residues. Trimming pared 5 bases from V and 4 bases from J, leaving 11 bases between. CDR1 is LGHNA, CDR2 YSLEER, per germline. The CDR3, as DNA: TGCGCCAGCAGCACCGGTACGTCCTATGGCTACACCTTC. The encoded protein is CASSTGTSYGYTF.

The chain couples TRBV11-1 to TRBJ2-1; TRBD2 is a possible D gene (5 bases). The CDR3 sequence is 14 residues long. CDR1 and CDR2 from the germline V gene are SGHAT and FQDESV (reference sequence). V was pared by 2 bases and J by 7 bases, with 12 bases between. The chain's CDR3 is CASSLSRRINEQFF. CDR3 coding DNA: TGTGCCAGCAGCTTATCCCGGAGGATTAATGAGCAGTTCTTC.

V is TRBV28 and J is TRBJ1-2; 11 nucleotides align to TRBD1. The CDR3 totals 14 residues. Germline CDR1 reads MDHEN; CDR2 reads SYDVKM. The ends lost 3 bases at V and 7 bases at J; junction bases unmatched: 4. The CDR3 DNA is TGTGCCAGCAGTTTTAGGGGACAGGGGGTTGGCTACACCTTC. It translates to CASSFRGQGVGYTF.

This chain joins TRBV6-2 or TRBV6-3 and TRBJ2-2; 16 bases are shared with TRBD2. The germline CDR1 and CDR2 sequences are MNHEY and SVGEGT. Germline trimming cut 5 bases from V and 3 bases from J; bases unmatched to any gene: 9. The CDR3 is made up of 19 amino acids. The CDR3 here is CASSPGTSGRASDTGELFF. CDR3 DNA sequence: TGTGCCAGCAGTCCGGGGACTAGCGGGAGGGCCTCGGACACCGGGGAGCTGTTTTTT.

The chain uses TRBV15 and TRBJ2-1; D might be TRBD1 (5 bases). Trimming left V 5 bases short and J 2 bases short, with 13 bases between. CDR1 LNHNV and CDR2 YYDKDF come from the germline V gene (reference sequence). The CDR3 contains 15 residues. The CDR3 sequence is CATSPQGRAYNEQFF. The DNA for the CDR3 is TGTGCCACCAGCCCGCAGGGAAGGGCCTACAATGAGCAGTTCTTC.

Here the CDR3 reads CASSLVIGANTGELFF. The CDR3 DNA is TGCGCCAGCAGCTTGGTCATAGGGGCGAACACCGGGGAGCTGTTTTTT. This sequence joins TRBV5-1 and TRBJ2-2, with D perhaps matching TRBD1 (5 bases). V lost 0 bases, J lost 0 bases, and 9 bases lay in between. CDR1 and CDR2 (germline): SGHRS, YFSETQ. This CDR3 spans 16 amino acids.

The rearrangement uses TRBV10-3 and TRBJ2-1, with 16 bases lining up with TRBD2. CDR3 length: 16 residues. V lost 10 bases to trimming and J lost 5 bases; unmatched junction nucleotides: 8. Germline CDR1 and CDR2: ENHRY and SYGVKD. As DNA, the CDR3 is TGTGCCACCAAAGGGACTAGCGGGAGGGCCAACAATGAGCAGTTCTTC. It yields the protein CATKGTSGRANNEQFF.

V usage is TRBV19 and J usage is TRBJ2-3; 12 bases map to TRBD2. The CDR3 length is 17 residues. CDR1 and CDR2 from the germline V gene are LNHDA and SQIVND (reference sequence). V lost 4 bases to trimming and J lost 4 bases; unmatched junction nucleotides: 9. Written as DNA, the CDR3 is TGTGCCAGTAGTACCTATAGACTAGCGGGAGTCCCAGATACGCAGTATTTT. Its protein product is CASSTYRLAGVPDTQYF.

The V call is TRBV6-2 or TRBV6-3, the J call TRBJ1-2; 8 positions match TRBD1. The CDR3 is 14 amino acids. Trimming removed 4 bases from V and 3 bases from J; junction bases left unmatched: 4. Germline assignment: CDR1 MNHEY and CDR2 SVGEGT. As DNA, the CDR3 is TGTGCCAGCAGTTCCAGGGGGCAGTACTATGGCTACACCTTC. This codes for CASSSRGQYYGYTF.

In this sample, this clone turned up once. The J gene is TRBJ1-1, the V gene TRBV7-2; TRBD1 is a possible D gene (6 bases). V was clipped by 1 base and J by 2 bases, with 11 bases between them. The CDR3 is made up of 15 amino acids. CDR1 SGHTA and CDR2 FQGNSA come from the germline V gene. The CDR3 loop reads CASSLVRGPNTEAFF. Here the CDR3 DNA reads TGTGCCAGCAGCTTAGTGCGGGGGCCCAACACTGAAGCTTTCTTT.

Regarding this clone: Within the sample, other DNA sequences also encode this same CDR3. The gene calls are TRBV5-1 and TRBJ2-2; D is uncertain. V dropped 0 bases and J dropped 1 base, with 4 bases sitting between them. Germline CDR1 SGHRS, CDR2 YFSETQ. The CDR3 spans 14 residues. For the CDR3, the DNA is TGCGCCAGCAGCTTGGGTCAGAACACCGGGGAGCTGTTTTTT. Protein product: CASSLGQNTGELFF. The variable domain in full, completed from reference TRBV5-1 and TRBJ2-2, reads KAGVTQTPRYLIKTRGQQVTLSCSPISGHRSVSWYQQTPGQGLQFLFEYFSETQRNKGNFPGRFSGRQFSNSRSEMNVSTLELGDSALYLCASSLGQNTGELFFGEGSRLTVL.

The chain is built from TRBV4-1 and TRBJ2-1, with 11 bases aligning to TRBD2. Germline V gene lookup returns CDR1 MGHRA and CDR2 YSYEKL. Trimming took 1 base from V and 4 from J; bases not matched to a gene: 6. CDR3 size: 17 residues. CDR3 amino acids: CASSQGRLAGKYNEQFF. The CDR3 coding sequence is TGCGCCAGCAGCCAAGGACGACTAGCGGGAAAGTACAATGAGCAGTTCTTC.

The genes are TRBV5-1 and TRBJ2-3; 14 positions match TRBD2. This CDR3 region has 18 residues. From germline, CDR1 is SGHRS and CDR2 YFSETQ. V trimming: 4 bases; J trimming: 1 base; junction bases outside the gene matches: 8. The CDR3 DNA sequence: TGCGCCAGCAGCCTAGGGACTAGCGGGAGTACGGGCACAGATACGCAGTATTTT. Its translation is CASSLGTSGSTGTDTQYF.

The chain is built from TRBV12-3 or TRBV12-4 and TRBJ2-7; tentative D call: TRBD2 (7 bases). Trimming stripped 8 bases from V and 4 bases from J, with 12 bases between. This CDR3 contains 12 residues. The CDR3 nucleotides are TGTGCCAGCGGGGGGGCGGGTTACGAGCAGTACTTC. Protein sequence: CASGGAGYEQYF.

The rearrangement uses TRBV6-2 or TRBV6-3 and TRBJ1-5, with D possibly TRBD1 on 5 matching bases. The CDR3 loop spans 15 amino acids. V gave up 0 bases and J gave up 4 bases, with 10 bases separating them. Germline CDR1 and CDR2: MNHEY and SVGEGT. In DNA, the CDR3 is TGTGCCAGCAGTTACTCCCACAGGCCGAATCAGCCCCAGCATTTT. Its translation: CASSYSHRPNQPQHF.

The chain combines TRBV28 with TRBJ1-1; D uncertain. CDR3 length equals 15 residues. V was pared by 7 bases and J by 0 bases, with 15 bases between. The V gene's germline CDR1 is MDHEN and CDR2 SYDVKM. CDR3 amino acids: CASTPPGLMNTEAFF. CDR3 coding DNA: TGTGCCAGCACCCCCCCAGGCCTCATGAACACTGAAGCTTTCTTT.